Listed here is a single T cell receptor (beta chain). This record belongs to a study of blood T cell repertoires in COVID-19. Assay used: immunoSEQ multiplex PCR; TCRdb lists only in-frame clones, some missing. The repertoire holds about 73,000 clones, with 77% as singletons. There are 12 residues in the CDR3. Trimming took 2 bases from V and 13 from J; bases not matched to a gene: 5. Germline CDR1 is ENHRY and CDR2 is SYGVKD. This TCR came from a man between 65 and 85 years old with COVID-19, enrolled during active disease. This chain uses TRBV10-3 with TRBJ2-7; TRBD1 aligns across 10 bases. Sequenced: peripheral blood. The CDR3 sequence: CAISEPGQGVYF. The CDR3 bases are TGTGCCATCAGTGAGCCCGGACAGGGGGTTTACTTC.